Presented here are 11 T cell receptor beta chains from one specimen sequenced in a study of blood T cell repertoires in COVID-19. Clones were sequenced by immunoSEQ multiplex PCR, and TCRdb holds only the in-frame ones, with some missing. Here the sample spans over 350,000 clones, 87% being singletons. The source material was PBMCs or T cells enriched from blood (not recorded which). The receptors here all came from a woman between 45 and 65 years old who had recovered from COVID-19.

The V gene is TRBV18, the J gene TRBJ2-5; 13 bases match TRBD2. With V trimmed by 1 base and J by 5 bases, 10 bases remained unmatched. Germline-derived CDR1 and CDR2 are KGHSH and LQKENI. There are 18 residues in the CDR3. CDR3 in amino acids: CASSPRVPGLAGNETQYF. The CDR3, as DNA: TGTGCCAGCTCACCACGCGTCCCGGGACTAGCGGGGAACGAGACCCAGTACTTC. Looking up the rest from reference TRBV18 and TRBJ2-5 gives the full variable domain: NAGVMQNPRHLVRRRGQEARLRCSPMKGHSHVYWYRQLPEEGLKFMVYLQKENIIDESGMPKERFSAEFPKEGPSILRIQQVVRGDSAAYFCASSPRVPGLAGNETQYFGPGTRLLVL.

CDR3 in DNA: TGCGCCAGCAGCCTCAGATCCGGGACTAGGGGAGGAGGAATGGTCACAGATACGCAGTATTTT. Translating it yields CASSLRSGTRGGGMVTDTQYF. The J gene is TRBJ2-3, the V gene TRBV5-1, with TRBD2 matching over 8 bases. Germline assignment: CDR1 SGHRS and CDR2 YFSETQ. The CDR3 totals 21 residues. The V segment lost 4 bases and the J segment 2 bases; nucleotides outside the gene matches: 24.

The chain is built from TRBV10-3 and TRBJ1-4; 8 nucleotides align to TRBD1. The CDR3 extends over 16 amino acids. Germline-derived CDR1 and CDR2 are ENHRY and SYGVKD. J was trimmed by 4 bases and V by 2 bases; bases with no gene match: 6. The CDR3 spells CAISEKTGGVNEKLFF. The CDR3 DNA is TGTGCCATCAGTGAGAAAACAGGGGGTGTTAATGAAAAACTGTTTTTT.

This chain connects TRBV9 to TRBJ1-2; tentative D call: TRBD1 (5 bases). The CDR3 is 14 amino acids. The V gene's germline CDR1 is SGDLS and CDR2 YYNGEE. Deletions cut 0 bases from V and 2 bases from J, with 8 bases between. CDR3 loop: CASSVENRNYGYTF. The CDR3 DNA follows: TGTGCCAGCAGCGTAGAGAACAGGAACTATGGCTACACCTTC.

This chain uses TRBV10-3 with TRBJ2-7; TRBD2 aligns across 13 bases. Germline loops: CDR1 ENHRY, CDR2 SYGVKD. The CDR3 runs to 16 residues. J lost 0 bases, V lost 6 bases, and 5 bases had no gene match. This CDR3 is CAISPGLAGSSYEQYF. The CDR3 nucleotides are TGTGCCATCAGCCCGGGACTAGCGGGGAGCTCCTACGAGCAGTACTTC.

This CDR3 is CASSTEQGPYTEAFF. In nucleotides, the CDR3 is TGTGCCAGCTCCACCGAACAGGGGCCCTACACTGAAGCTTTCTTT. This chain joins TRBV18 and TRBJ1-1, with 7 bases that match TRBD1. CDR3 size: 15 residues. Germline V gives CDR1 KGHSH, CDR2 LQKENI. V shed 6 bases, J shed 3 bases, and the junction held 10 bases outside the gene matches.

The chain has TRBV30 and TRBJ1-2; D not certain. With 4 bases removed from V and 7 bases from J, the gap between germline ends came to 16 bases. CDR3 size: 13 residues. Germline loops: CDR1 GTSNPN, CDR2 SVGIG (reference sequence). CDR3 nucleotide sequence: TGTGCCTGGACCACTGGAGAGACCCTTGGCTACACCTTC. It specifies CAWTTGETLGYTF.

The count of this clone is one. The chain has TRBV18 and TRBJ1-2, with TRBD1 matching 9 bases. The CDR3 runs to 15 residues. CDR1 KGHSH and CDR2 LQKENI come from the germline V gene. V trimming: 3 bases; J trimming: 6 bases; junction bases outside the gene matches: 8. CDR3 loop: CASSPLKGQGNGYTF. The CDR3 DNA follows: TGTGCCAGCTCACCCCTAAAGGGACAGGGTAATGGCTACACCTTC.

The chain recombines TRBV25-1 with TRBJ1-4; 7 nucleotides agree with TRBD1. From germline, CDR1 is MGHDK and CDR2 SYGVNS. V trimming: 6 bases; J trimming: 3 bases; junction bases outside the gene matches: 7. This CDR3 region has 15 residues. CDR3 in DNA: TGTGCCAGCAGAGCAAGCGGACAGGCTAATGAAAAACTGTTTTTT. Amino acids: CASRASGQANEKLFF.

The chain is built from TRBV12-3 or TRBV12-4 and TRBJ1-2; 7 bases fit TRBD1. CDR3 length: 12 amino acids. V was clipped by 7 bases and J by 7 bases; unmatched bases: 6. The CDR3 loop is CASTFTGAGYTF. Here the CDR3 DNA reads TGTGCCAGCACTTTTACAGGGGCTGGCTACACCTTC.

V and J are TRBV5-1 and TRBJ2-3; 9 positions agree with TRBD2. This CDR3 is 15 amino acids long. Germline V gene sequence: CDR1 SGHRS, CDR2 YFSETQ. V gave up 2 bases and J gave up 2 bases; unmatched junction bases: 3. The CDR3: CASSFSSGATDTQYF. In DNA, the CDR3 is TGCGCCAGCAGCTTTTCTAGCGGGGCCACAGATACGCAGTATTTT.